These T cell receptor beta chains were read from a single sample in a study of blood T cell repertoires in COVID-19. Data came from immunoSEQ multiplex PCR; TCRdb stores just in-frame clones and leaves some out. The table shows about 200,000 clones, with around 80% occurring only once. The sequenced material came from peripheral blood. Source of these receptors: a woman between 40 and 50 years old with acute or convalescent COVID-19. The CDR3 runs from the conserved cysteine through the conserved F or W. Fields, in order: CDR3 protein, CDR3 DNA, V gene, clone size, J gene, D gene. The D gene is left open where the match is weak. The size field is filled for only some rows; it gives once, few, many or a size class.

CDR3 protein: CASSLNPGTSGSSYEQYF
CDR3 DNA: TGTGCCAGCAGTTTAAATCCCGGGACTAGCGGAAGCTCCTACGAGCAGTACTTC
V gene: TRBV27
clone size: -
J gene: TRBJ2-7
D gene: TRBD2

CDR3 protein: CASGLVLGGGTTDTQYF
CDR3 DNA: TGTGCTAGTGGTTTGGTACTGGGCGGGGGGACCACAGATACGCAGTATTTT
V gene: TRBV12-5
clone size: -
J gene: TRBJ2-3
D gene: TRBD2

CDR3 protein: CASSLGAGETYEQYF
CDR3 DNA: TGCGCCAGCAGCTTGGGGGCAGGGGAAACCTACGAGCAGTACTTC
V gene: TRBV5-1
clone size: -
J gene: TRBJ2-7
D gene: -

CDR3 protein: CASSSGLSDTQYF
CDR3 DNA: TGTGCCAGCAGTTCAGGACTATCCGATACGCAGTATTTT
V gene: TRBV12-3/TRBV12-4
clone size: -
J gene: TRBJ2-3
D gene: -

CDR3 protein: CASSQTGGRAGELFF
CDR3 DNA: TGTGCCAGCAGCCAGACGGGGGGCAGGGCCGGGGAGCTGTTTTTT
V gene: TRBV3-1/TRBV3-2
clone size: -
J gene: TRBJ2-2
D gene: -

CDR3 protein: CAWSPKDTQYF
CDR3 DNA: TGTGCCTGGAGTCCCAAAGATACGCAGTATTTT
V gene: TRBV30
clone size: -
J gene: TRBJ2-3
D gene: -

CDR3 protein: CASREGRQSRGLFF
CDR3 DNA: TGTGCCAGCAGGGAAGGACGGCAATCAAGGGGACTGTTTTTT
V gene: TRBV6-1
clone size: few
J gene: TRBJ1-4
D gene: -

CDR3 protein: CASSQDSGRETQYF
CDR3 DNA: TGTGCCAGCAGCCAAGATTCAGGGAGGGAGACCCAGTACTTC
V gene: TRBV3-1/TRBV3-2
clone size: -
J gene: TRBJ2-5
D gene: -

CDR3 protein: CASSWDSGNTIYF
CDR3 DNA: TGCGCCAGCAGTTGGGACAGTGGAAACACCATATATTTT
V gene: TRBV10-2
clone size: few
J gene: TRBJ1-3
D gene: TRBD1

CDR3 protein: CASSGTGTGSYGYTF
CDR3 DNA: TGCGCCAGCAGCGGAACCGGGACAGGGTCTTATGGCTACACCTTC
V gene: TRBV5-1
clone size: -
J gene: TRBJ1-2
D gene: TRBD1

CDR3 protein: CASSFRQVTGELFF
CDR3 DNA: TGTGCCAGCAGCTTCAGACAGGTCACCGGGGAGCTGTTTTTT
V gene: TRBV11-2
clone size: -
J gene: TRBJ2-2
D gene: -

CDR3 protein: CAISERSGRDSEQFF
CDR3 DNA: TGTGCCATCAGTGAGAGAAGCGGGAGGGACAGTGAGCAGTTCTTC
V gene: TRBV10-3
clone size: -
J gene: TRBJ2-1
D gene: TRBD2

CDR3 protein: CASEDRHNTGELFF
CDR3 DNA: TGCGCCAGCGAAGACAGACATAACACCGGGGAGCTGTTTTTT
V gene: TRBV10-1
clone size: -
J gene: TRBJ2-2
D gene: -

CDR3 protein: CASKSVGHYEQYF
CDR3 DNA: TGTGCCAGCAAGTCTGTGGGGCATTACGAGCAGTACTTC
V gene: TRBV27
clone size: -
J gene: TRBJ2-7
D gene: -

CDR3 protein: CASSQGPGGNAYEQYF
CDR3 DNA: TGTGCCAGCAGCCAGGGACCGGGAGGGAACGCCTACGAGCAGTACTTC
V gene: TRBV3-1/TRBV3-2
clone size: few
J gene: TRBJ2-7
D gene: TRBD2

CDR3 protein: CAWSPQGRGMNEKLFF
CDR3 DNA: TGTGCCTGGAGTCCTCAGGGTAGGGGGATGAATGAAAAACTGTTTTTT
V gene: TRBV30
clone size: once
J gene: TRBJ1-4
D gene: -

CDR3 protein: CSVDRGGAQFF
CDR3 DNA: TGCAGCGTTGATAGGGGAGGCGCACAGTTCTTC
V gene: TRBV29-1
clone size: -
J gene: TRBJ2-1
D gene: -

CDR3 protein: CASSALLSGRAIQYEQYF
CDR3 DNA: TGTGCCAGCAGCGCACTACTCAGCGGGAGGGCCATACAGTACGAGCAGTACTTC
V gene: TRBV7-9
clone size: -
J gene: TRBJ2-7
D gene: TRBD2

CDR3 protein: CASSYGTSPTDTQYF
CDR3 DNA: TGTGCCAGCAGTTACGGGACTAGCCCCACAGATACGCAGTATTTT
V gene: TRBV6-5
clone size: many
J gene: TRBJ2-3
D gene: TRBD2

CDR3 protein: CSVLQPTSSYEQYF
CDR3 DNA: TGCAGCGTGCTACAGCCTACGAGCTCCTACGAGCAGTACTTC
V gene: TRBV29-1
clone size: -
J gene: TRBJ2-7
D gene: -

CDR3 protein: CASSFGQASSGNTIYF
CDR3 DNA: TGTGCCAGCTCATTCGGACAGGCCAGCTCTGGAAACACCATATATTTT
V gene: TRBV18
clone size: -
J gene: TRBJ1-3
D gene: TRBD1

CDR3 protein: CATGRGHTEAFF
CDR3 DNA: TGTGCCACCGGGCGGGGGCACACTGAAGCTTTCTTT
V gene: TRBV27
clone size: once
J gene: TRBJ1-1
D gene: -

CDR3 protein: CAWSVGGHGRNTEAFF
CDR3 DNA: TGTGCCTGGAGTGTTGGGGGACATGGAAGGAACACTGAAGCTTTCTTT
V gene: TRBV30
clone size: -
J gene: TRBJ1-1
D gene: -

CDR3 protein: CASSLWGGTEAFF
CDR3 DNA: TGTGCCAGCAGCTTGTGGGGGGGAACTGAAGCTTTCTTT
V gene: TRBV5-6
clone size: -
J gene: TRBJ1-1
D gene: -

CDR3 protein: CASSLAVTHNEQFF
CDR3 DNA: TGTGCCAGCAGCTTAGCCGTTACTCACAATGAGCAGTTCTTC
V gene: TRBV11-2
clone size: -
J gene: TRBJ2-1
D gene: -

CDR3 protein: CASTGLSSGNTIYF
CDR3 DNA: TGTGCCAGCACCGGACTTAGCTCTGGAAACACCATATATTTT
V gene: TRBV25-1
clone size: -
J gene: TRBJ1-3
D gene: -

CDR3 protein: CASTIGGFNQPQHF
CDR3 DNA: TGTGCCAGTACCATCGGGGGGTTTAATCAGCCCCAGCATTTT
V gene: TRBV19
clone size: -
J gene: TRBJ1-5
D gene: -

CDR3 protein: CASTPPGHLPLHF
CDR3 DNA: TGTGCCAGCACCCCTCCGGGACACCTACCCCTCCACTTT
V gene: TRBV6-4
clone size: -
J gene: TRBJ1-6
D gene: -

CDR3 protein: CASRTGTSPDEQYF
CDR3 DNA: TGTGCCAGCAGAACCGGGACTAGCCCTGACGAGCAGTACTTC
V gene: TRBV6-5
clone size: -
J gene: TRBJ2-7
D gene: TRBD2

CDR3 protein: CASSRLQAGENGYTF
CDR3 DNA: TGTGCCAGCAGTCGCCTACAGGCAGGGGAGAATGGCTACACCTTC
V gene: TRBV27
clone size: once
J gene: TRBJ1-2
D gene: -

CDR3 protein: CASSPPLTTRQGPLKGELFF
CDR3 DNA: TGTGCCAGCAGCCCACCCCTCACAACCAGACAGGGGCCCTTGAAGGGGGAGCTGTTTTTT
V gene: TRBV7-6
clone size: -
J gene: TRBJ2-2
D gene: TRBD1

CDR3 protein: CASSQDAPLNGGSNEKLFF
CDR3 DNA: TGTGCCAGCAGCCAAGATGCCCCTCTTAACGGCGGGTCTAATGAAAAACTGTTTTTT
V gene: TRBV4-2
clone size: -
J gene: TRBJ1-4
D gene: -

CDR3 protein: CASKAGEYNEQFF
CDR3 DNA: TGTGCCAGCAAGGCCGGAGAGTACAATGAGCAGTTCTTC
V gene: TRBV7-2
clone size: -
J gene: TRBJ2-1
D gene: -

CDR3 protein: CASLNLISGRAPGELFF
CDR3 DNA: TGTGCCAGCCTAAATCTCATTAGCGGGAGGGCCCCCGGGGAGCTGTTTTTT
V gene: TRBV7-9
clone size: -
J gene: TRBJ2-2
D gene: TRBD2

CDR3 protein: CASSRIPEYEQYF
CDR3 DNA: TGCGCCAGCAGCCGCATCCCGGAGTACGAGCAGTACTTC
V gene: TRBV5-1
clone size: once
J gene: TRBJ2-7
D gene: -

CDR3 protein: CASSLADRSNYGYTF
CDR3 DNA: TGTGCCAGCAGCTTGGCGGACAGGTCTAACTATGGCTACACCTTC
V gene: TRBV5-4
clone size: -
J gene: TRBJ1-2
D gene: TRBD1

CDR3 protein: CASSSPGLANNNEQFF
CDR3 DNA: TGTGCCAGCAGTTCCCCGGGACTAGCAAATAACAATGAGCAGTTCTTC
V gene: TRBV27
clone size: once
J gene: TRBJ2-1
D gene: TRBD2

CDR3 protein: CASSTVPVRSYNEQFF
CDR3 DNA: TGTGCCAGCAGCACGGTCCCGGTCCGCTCCTACAATGAGCAGTTCTTC
V gene: TRBV7-2
clone size: few
J gene: TRBJ2-1
D gene: -

CDR3 protein: CASSPNQGGDTEAFF
CDR3 DNA: TGTGCCAGCTCTCCCAATCAGGGAGGGGACACTGAAGCTTTCTTT
V gene: TRBV18
clone size: -
J gene: TRBJ1-1
D gene: -

CDR3 protein: CASSPPEEEAGLNTEAFF
CDR3 DNA: TGCGCCAGCAGCCCCCCGGAGGAGGAGGCGGGGTTGAACACTGAAGCTTTCTTT
V gene: TRBV4-1
clone size: -
J gene: TRBJ1-1
D gene: -

CDR3 protein: CASSQMGQGVSYTF
CDR3 DNA: TGTGCCAGCAGCCAAATGGGACAGGGGGTGAGCTACACCTTC
V gene: TRBV4-2
clone size: once
J gene: TRBJ1-2
D gene: TRBD1

CDR3 protein: CAISESRGEKLFF
CDR3 DNA: TGTGCCATCAGTGAAAGTAGGGGCGAAAAACTGTTTTTT
V gene: TRBV10-3
clone size: -
J gene: TRBJ1-4
D gene: -